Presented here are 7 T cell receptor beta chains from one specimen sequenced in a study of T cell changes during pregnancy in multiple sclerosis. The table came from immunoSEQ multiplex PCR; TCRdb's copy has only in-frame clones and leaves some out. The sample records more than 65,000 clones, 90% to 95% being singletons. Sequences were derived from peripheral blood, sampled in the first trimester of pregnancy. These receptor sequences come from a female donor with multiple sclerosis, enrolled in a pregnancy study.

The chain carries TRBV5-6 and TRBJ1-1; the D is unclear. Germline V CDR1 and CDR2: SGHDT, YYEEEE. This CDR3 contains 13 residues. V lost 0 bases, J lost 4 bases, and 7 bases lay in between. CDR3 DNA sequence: TGTGCCAGCAGCTTGGGGAGAGGCACTGAAGCTTTCTTT. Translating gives CASSLGRGTEAFF.

The CDR3 DNA reads as TGTGCCAGCAGTTTTACGGGGGGTCCCTACAATGAGCAGTTCTTC. It encodes CASSFTGGPYNEQFF. The chain employs TRBV27 and TRBJ2-1; 7 nucleotides align to TRBD2. Germline CDR1 and CDR2: MNHEY and SMNVEV (reference sequence). V was clipped by 3 bases and J by 2 bases; unmatched bases: 4. The CDR3 has 15 amino acids.

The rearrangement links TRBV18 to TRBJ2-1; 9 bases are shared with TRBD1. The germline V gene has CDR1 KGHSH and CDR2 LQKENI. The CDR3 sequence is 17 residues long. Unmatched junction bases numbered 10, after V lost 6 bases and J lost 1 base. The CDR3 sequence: CASSPTGTGKSYNEQFF. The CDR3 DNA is TGTGCCAGCTCGCCCACCGGGACAGGGAAGTCCTACAATGAGCAGTTCTTC.

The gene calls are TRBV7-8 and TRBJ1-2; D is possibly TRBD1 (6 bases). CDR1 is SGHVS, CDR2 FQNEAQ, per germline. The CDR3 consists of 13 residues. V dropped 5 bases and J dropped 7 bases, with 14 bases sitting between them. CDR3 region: CASSTQGLGGYTF. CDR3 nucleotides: TGTGCCAGCAGCACTCAGGGGTTGGGTGGCTACACCTTC.

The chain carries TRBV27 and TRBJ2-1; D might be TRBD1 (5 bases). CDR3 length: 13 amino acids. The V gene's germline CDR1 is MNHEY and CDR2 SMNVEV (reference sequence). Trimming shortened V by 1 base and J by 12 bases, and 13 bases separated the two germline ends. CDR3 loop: CASSLYKGWGQFF. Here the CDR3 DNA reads TGTGCCAGCAGTTTATACAAGGGGTGGGGGCAGTTCTTC.

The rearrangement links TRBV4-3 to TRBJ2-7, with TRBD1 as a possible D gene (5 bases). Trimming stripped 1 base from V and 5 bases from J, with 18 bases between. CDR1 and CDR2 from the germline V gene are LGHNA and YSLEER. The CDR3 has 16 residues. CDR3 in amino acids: CASSQVMSPGYDEQYF. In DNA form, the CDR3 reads TGCGCCAGCAGCCAAGTCATGAGCCCAGGGTACGACGAGCAGTACTTC.

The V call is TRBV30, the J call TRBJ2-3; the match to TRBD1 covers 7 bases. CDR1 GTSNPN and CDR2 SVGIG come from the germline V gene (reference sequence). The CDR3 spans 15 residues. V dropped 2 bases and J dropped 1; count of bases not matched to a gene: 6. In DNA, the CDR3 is TGTGCCTGGAGTCCACAGGGGCGCGGCACAGATACGCAGTATTTT. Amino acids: CAWSPQGRGTDTQYF.